These 9 T cell receptor beta chains share one sample of origin, sequenced in a study of shared clonotypes between healthy human individuals. TCRdb's copy holds only in-frame clones and misses some; the assay was immunoSEQ multiplex PCR. The repertoire consists of hundreds of thousands of clones, with roughly 72% occurring once and the leading ten covering 1.5% to 2%. Sequences were obtained from memory CD4+ T cells sorted from blood. The subset here: CD45RA-negative fraction. The receptor source for this set is a woman under 40 in good health.

This sequence joins TRBV28 and TRBJ2-7, with D maybe TRBD2 (5 bases). The germline V gene encodes CDR1 MDHEN and CDR2 SYDVKM. This CDR3 region has 15 residues. The ends were cut back, 7 bases at V and 0 bases at J, with 16 bases in the middle. Written as DNA, the CDR3 is TGTGCCAGCATTCCGGGGTACCCAAGCTCCTACGAGCAGTACTTC. It codes for CASIPGYPSSYEQYF.

The V call is TRBV28, the J call TRBJ2-7; D perhaps matches TRBD2 (5 bases). The CDR3 runs 12 residues. V was cut by 3 bases and J by 6 bases, with 9 bases left in between. Germline lookup yields CDR1 MDHEN and CDR2 SYDVKM. The CDR3 loop is CASSFRGLEQYF. The DNA for the CDR3 is TGTGCCAGCAGTTTCCGGGGTCTCGAGCAGTACTTC.

This clone was found once. The chain carries TRBV7-3 and TRBJ2-3; 11 nucleotides agree with TRBD2. The germline CDR1 and CDR2 sequences are SGHTA and FQGTGA. This CDR3 contains 15 residues. J gave up 4 bases and V 4 bases, and 4 bases lay outside the gene matches. Here the CDR3 reads CASSSASGRSDTQYF. The CDR3 DNA is TGTGCCAGCAGCTCGGCTAGCGGGAGGTCAGATACGCAGTATTTT.

The table lists this clone with a few counts. The rearrangement links TRBV11-2 to TRBJ2-7; possible D gene TRBD1, 6 bases. V was clipped by 0 bases and J by 6 bases, with 15 bases between them. The CDR3 runs to 15 residues. The V gene's germline CDR1 is SGHAT and CDR2 FQNNGV. The CDR3 reads CASSLEGYRVGEQYF. The CDR3 DNA sequence: TGTGCCAGCAGCTTAGAAGGGTACAGGGTGGGCGAGCAGTACTTC.

The V and J genes are TRBV5-1 and TRBJ2-5, with D perhaps matching TRBD1 or TRBD2 (6 bases each). The germline V gene encodes CDR1 SGHRS and CDR2 YFSETQ. The V end was cut by 4 bases, the J end by 3 bases, with 16 bases between. This CDR3 region has 15 residues. In DNA form, the CDR3 reads TGCGCCAGCAGCCTAACACAGGGCGGGGAAGAGACCCAGTACTTC. Amino acids: CASSLTQGGEETQYF.

The chain links TRBV28 to TRBJ2-7, with 11 positions matching TRBD1. The CDR3 runs to 15 residues. V lost 7 bases and J lost 4; bases outside the gene matches: 9. Germline lookup yields CDR1 MDHEN and CDR2 SYDVKM. The CDR3 protein is CASISGQGAVYEQYF. For the CDR3, the DNA is TGTGCCAGCATTTCAGGACAGGGGGCTGTATACGAGCAGTACTTC.

The chain carries TRBV30 and TRBJ1-4; TRBD1 agrees at 8 bases. This CDR3 has 14 residues. V shed 2 bases and J 8 bases; nucleotides not matched to a gene: 7. Germline CDR1 reads GTSNPN; CDR2 reads SVGIG (reference sequence). CDR3 amino acids: CAWSTGQAEEKLFF. The DNA for the CDR3 is TGTGCCTGGAGTACGGGACAGGCAGAGGAAAAACTGTTTTTT. The full variable domain, its missing parts supplied by reference TRBV30 and TRBJ1-4, is SQTIHQWPATLVQPVGSPLSLECTVEGTSNPNLYWYRQAAGRGLQLLFYSVGIGQISSEVPQNLSASRPQDRQFILSSKKLLLSDSGFYLCAWSTGQAEEKLFFGSGTQLSVL.

The chain combines TRBV7-9 with TRBJ1-4, with 8 bases matching TRBD1. J was trimmed by 7 bases and V by 6 bases; bases with no gene match: 7. This CDR3 has 14 residues. Germline CDR1 is SEHNR and CDR2 is FQNEAQ (reference sequence). The CDR3 DNA reads as TGTGCCAGCAGACAGGGAGACAGGGGTGAAAAACTGTTTTTT. It codes for CASRQGDRGEKLFF.

The chain combines TRBV13 with TRBJ2-1, with D tentatively TRBD2 (6 bases). This CDR3 has 15 residues. Germline CDR1 and CDR2: PRHDT and FYEKMQ (reference sequence). Trimming removed 5 bases at V and 6 bases at J, with 17 bases between. CDR3 DNA: TGTGCCAGCAGCCCCCGGGGGTCTAGGGGCAATGAGCAGTTCTTC. This encodes CASSPRGSRGNEQFF.